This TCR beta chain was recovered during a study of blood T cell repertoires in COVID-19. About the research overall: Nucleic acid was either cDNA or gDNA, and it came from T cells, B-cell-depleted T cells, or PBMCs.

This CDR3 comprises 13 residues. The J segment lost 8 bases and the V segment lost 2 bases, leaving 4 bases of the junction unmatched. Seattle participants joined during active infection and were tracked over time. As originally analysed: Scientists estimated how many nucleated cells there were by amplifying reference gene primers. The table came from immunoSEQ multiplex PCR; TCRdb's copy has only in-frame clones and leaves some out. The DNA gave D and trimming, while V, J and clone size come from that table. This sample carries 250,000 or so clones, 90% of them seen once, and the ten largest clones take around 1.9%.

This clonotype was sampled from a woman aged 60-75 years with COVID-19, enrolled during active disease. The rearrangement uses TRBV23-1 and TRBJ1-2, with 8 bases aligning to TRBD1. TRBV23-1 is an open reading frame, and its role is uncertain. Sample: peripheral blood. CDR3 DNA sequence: TGCGCCAGCAGTCAACAGGGGGCGCGAGGCTACACCTTC. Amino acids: CASSQQGARGYTF.